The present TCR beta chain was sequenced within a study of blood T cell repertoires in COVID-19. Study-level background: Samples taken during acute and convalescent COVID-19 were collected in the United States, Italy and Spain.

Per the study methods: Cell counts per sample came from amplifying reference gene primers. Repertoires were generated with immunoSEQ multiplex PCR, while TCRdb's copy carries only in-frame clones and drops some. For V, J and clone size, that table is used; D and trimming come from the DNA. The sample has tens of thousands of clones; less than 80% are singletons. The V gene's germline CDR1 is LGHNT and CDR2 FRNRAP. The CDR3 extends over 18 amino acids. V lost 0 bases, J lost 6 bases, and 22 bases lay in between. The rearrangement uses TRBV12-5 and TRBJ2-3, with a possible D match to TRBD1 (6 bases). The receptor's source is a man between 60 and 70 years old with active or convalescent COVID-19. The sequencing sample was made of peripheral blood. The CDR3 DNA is TGTGCTAGTGGTTTGGTTCCTGATGGGACACCCTACATGGATACGCAGTATTTT. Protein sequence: CASGLVPDGTPYMDTQYF.